This TCR beta chain was sequenced for a study of blood T cell repertoires in COVID-19. As for the study in general: PBMCs, B-cell-depleted T cells, or T cells provided the cDNA or gDNA that made up the material.

The V end was cut by 3 bases, the J end by 8 bases, with 7 bases between. CDR3 size: 11 residues. Those who participated ranged in age from roughly 18 to 90 years and resided in about two dozen US areas. Cohort allocation depended upon clinical history that participants reported. The study counted Cohort 3 donors as recovered given two negative PCRs, clearance, or symptom resolution. Profiling relied on immunoSEQ multiplex PCR, and the TCRdb table lists in-frame clones only, not all of them. The sample carries some 330,000 clones, roughly 80% recorded once. V usage is TRBV12-3 or TRBV12-4 and J usage is TRBJ1-1, with D perhaps TRBD1 (5 bases). This sequence originates from a woman aged 45-65 years who had recovered from COVID-19. The sequencing input was PBMCs or T cells enriched from blood (not recorded which). The DNA of the CDR3 is TGTGCCAGCAGTTTGAGGACAGAAGCTTTCTTT. It translates to CASSLRTEAFF.